The 4 T cell receptor beta chains listed next were all sequenced from one sample in a study of shared clonotypes between healthy human individuals (dated by TCRdb to the early 2020s). Receptor libraries were prepared by the immunoSEQ multiplex PCR assay. In TCRdb, the immuneACCESS table is reduced to in-frame sequences with V and J assigned. These tables do not hold every clone; where another copy was compared, an unresolved V gene accounts for under half, and the others remain unexplained. The sample table contains a few million clones; only one count was recorded for roughly 92% of them. Together, the top ten hold over 0.12% of the sample. Sequencing input: naive CD4+ T cells sorted from blood. According to the study, the label for this sample's cell subset or site signals: CD45RA+ positively selected. The source is a man between 18 and 29 years old in good health.

This chain uses TRBV19 with TRBJ1-5, with 9 bases aligning to TRBD1. The CDR3 is made up of 17 amino acids. Germline values: CDR1 LNHDA, CDR2 SQIVND (reference sequence). The V gene end was trimmed by 10 bases and the J gene end by 3 bases; junction bases not matched to a gene: 16. The DNA for the CDR3 is TGTGCCACCCGCGAGACGGGACAGGGTTGGAACAATCAGCCCCAGCATTTT. It specifies CATRETGQGWNNQPQHF.

The genes are TRBV30 and TRBJ2-3, with D uncertain. The CDR3 is made up of 13 amino acids. The V and J ends lost 7 bases and 0 bases respectively, with 11 bases between them. Germline CDR1 reads GTSNPN; CDR2 reads SVGIG (reference sequence). The CDR3 DNA reads as TGTGCCTCGAGGCATCCAAGCACAGATACGCAGTATTTT. This encodes CASRHPSTDTQYF.

Turning to this clone: Additional DNA sequences in this sample encode the identical CDR3. The rearrangement joins TRBV6-5 to TRBJ1-5, with a possible D match to TRBD1 (6 bases). The V gene lost 5 bases and the J gene lost 1 base, with 6 bases spanning the gap. Germline V CDR1 and CDR2: MNHEY, SVGAGI. The CDR3 contains 13 residues. CDR3 region: CASSRGSNQPQHF. Written as DNA, the CDR3 is TGTGCCAGCAGTAGGGGGAGCAATCAGCCCCAGCATTTT.

Notes on this clone: At the DNA level, this CDR3 is encoded by other sequences in the same sample as well. J is TRBJ2-7 and V is TRBV7-9; D possibly corresponds to TRBD1 (5 bases). V lost 2 bases and J lost 2, with 10 bases in between. From germline, CDR1 is SEHNR and CDR2 FQNEAQ (reference sequence). The CDR3 is 14 amino acids. The CDR3 nucleotides are TGTGCCAGCAGCTTAACAGGTGGAACCTACGAGCAGTACTTC. Translated: CASSLTGGTYEQYF.